Following are 2 T cell receptor beta chains from one sample sequenced in a study of blood T cell repertoires in COVID-19. The data were produced by immunoSEQ multiplex PCR, yet TCRdb's version contains in-frame clones alone and is incomplete. The sample lists some 300,000 clones; about nine tenths were seen once. Sequences were obtained from peripheral blood. These receptors originate from a woman aged 25 to 39 who had recovered from COVID-19.

The rearrangement links TRBV9 to TRBJ1-6, with 10 bases fitting TRBD1. After removal of 0 bases from V and 4 bases from J, the junction contained 1 base not matched to a gene. CDR3 length: 16 residues. Germline loops: CDR1 SGDLS, CDR2 YYNGEE. CDR3 protein: CASSVEGQGYNSPLHF. The CDR3 bases are TGTGCCAGCAGCGTAGAGGGACAGGGGTATAATTCACCCCTCCACTTT.

The chain combines TRBV29-1 with TRBJ1-2; the match to TRBD1 covers 7 bases. This CDR3 is built from 14 residues. Germline values: CDR1 SQVTM, CDR2 ANQGSEA. After removal of 5 bases from V and 4 bases from J, the junction contained 10 bases not matched to a gene. CDR3 nucleotides: TGCAGCGTTCTACCAACAGGGGTTAGCTATGGCTACACCTTC. Its protein is CSVLPTGVSYGYTF.